A single sample is the source of the 26 T cell receptor beta chains below, sequenced in a study of quantifying T cell responses using KT2 cells. Overall study context: Reverse transcription used primers in the TCR alpha and beta constant regions.

The cDNA 3' end received a ligated oligonucleotide with a UMI. First-round PCR used approximately 4 cycles and beta primers RC1.1 and RC1.2 covering TRBC1 and TRBC2. TCRdb reanalysed the UMI-ligation and nested PCR reads using MiXCR and keeps one entry per CDR3 protein. The repertoire holds approximately 50,000 distinct CDR3 sequences, with around a tenth as singletons. Sequenced material: PBMCs spiked with cells of the T cell clone KT2. These receptors were taken from a human donor.

The V gene is TRBV2, the J gene TRBJ2-5; D may be TRBD2 (6 bases). V shed 8 bases and J shed 3 bases, with 10 bases lying between them. The CDR3 sequence is 12 residues long. Germline CDR1 SNHLY, CDR2 FYNNEI. The CDR3 loop reads CASGASEETQYF. The DNA for the CDR3 is TGTGCCAGCGGGGCTAGCGAAGAGACCCAGTACTTC.

This clonotype appeared a few times. J is TRBJ2-3 and V is TRBV11-3; D remains ambiguous. CDR1 and CDR2 (germline): SGHNT, YENEEA. The CDR3 contains 15 residues. Trimming pared 5 bases from V and 2 bases from J, leaving 14 bases between. The DNA of the CDR3 is TGTGCCAGCAGCGATACCGGGTCTCTCACAGATACGCAGTATTTT. It encodes CASSDTGSLTDTQYF.

This clonotype was counted between two and nine times. The chain recombines TRBV3-1 with TRBJ2-1, with 11 bases identical to TRBD2. The CDR3 is 18 residues long. The V and J ends lost 0 bases and 5 bases, in that order; junction bases with no gene match: 9. Per germline, CDR1 LGHDT and CDR2 YNNKEL (reference sequence). The CDR3 reads CASSQDTETSGKNNEQFF. CDR3 sequence (DNA): TGTGCCAGCAGCCAAGATACTGAGACTAGCGGGAAGAACAATGAGCAGTTCTTC.

This clonotype was detected only a few times. The rearrangement uses TRBV29-1 and TRBJ1-5; weak D call: TRBD1 (6 bases). CDR1 SQVTM and CDR2 ANQGSEA come from the germline V gene. The CDR3 contains 14 residues. V lost 6 bases to trimming and J lost 0 bases, with 12 bases between them. The chain's CDR3 is CSVAQGGSNQPQHF. DNA of the CDR3: TGCAGCGTCGCACAGGGAGGTAGCAATCAGCCCCAGCATTTT.

The V and J genes are TRBV7-9 and TRBJ1-3; D is ambiguous. V was trimmed by 2 bases and J by 2 bases, leaving 7 bases between them. Germline V gene sequence: CDR1 SEHNR, CDR2 FQNEAQ (reference sequence). The CDR3 has 14 amino acids. CDR3 DNA: TGTGCCAGCAGCTTACGGGATCCTGGAAACACCATATATTTT. Translation gives CASSLRDPGNTIYF.

The gene calls are TRBV7-2 and TRBJ2-1; 9 bases map to TRBD2. CDR1 and CDR2 (germline): SGHTA, FQGNSA. After removal of 5 bases from V and 3 bases from J, the junction contained 11 bases not matched to a gene. The CDR3 covers 17 residues. CDR3 bases: TGTGCCAGCAGCCCTAGGGGCGGGGGGGGGAACTACAATGAGCAGTTCTTC. Translated: CASSPRGGGGNYNEQFF.

This clonotype was seen a few times. This chain links TRBV6-6 with TRBJ1-1; 9 bases line up with TRBD1. The germline CDR1 and CDR2 sequences are MNHNY and SVGAGI (reference sequence). This CDR3 comprises 17 residues. V lost 0 bases and J lost 1; bases outside the gene matches: 6. CDR3 nucleotide sequence: TGTGCCAGCAGTTACTCGGGACAGGGCATAGGGAACACTGAAGCTTTCTTT. Translating it yields CASSYSGQGIGNTEAFF.

This clonotype showed up many times. The rearrangement links TRBV7-7 to TRBJ2-5; 11 bases map to TRBD2. Germline loops: CDR1 SSHAT, CDR2 FNYEAQ (reference sequence). The V and J ends lost 5 bases and 6 bases, in that order; junction bases with no gene match: 8. The CDR3 is 15 amino acids. The CDR3 nucleotides read TGTGCCAGCAGCCTTGATAGCGGGGGGGTCCAGACCCAGTACTTC. Its translation is CASSLDSGGVQTQYF.

The rearrangement joins TRBV7-2 to TRBJ2-1; a weak D match, TRBD1 (5 bases). Trimming pared 5 bases from V and 7 bases from J, leaving 15 bases between. This CDR3 is built from 14 residues. From germline, CDR1 is SGHTA and CDR2 FQGNSA. The CDR3 loop reads CASSPRREANEQFF. CDR3 bases: TGTGCCAGCAGCCCCCGCAGGGAAGCTAATGAGCAGTTCTTC.

The chain employs TRBV24-1 and TRBJ2-5; D is perhaps TRBD1 or TRBD2 (5 bases each). There are 13 residues in the CDR3. Trimming removed 6 bases from V and 5 bases from J, with 12 bases in between. The germline gives CDR1 KGHDR, CDR2 SFDVKD. CDR3 DNA: TGTGCCACCAGTTTCCGGGACGGGGAGACCCAGTACTTC. Translated, it gives CATSFRDGETQYF.

This clonotype was picked up a small number of times. The chain combines TRBV9 with TRBJ2-4; TRBD2 aligns across 11 bases. Germline V gene data show CDR1 as SGDLS and CDR2 as YYNGEE. J lost 6 bases, V lost 3 bases, and 14 bases had no gene match. The CDR3 has 18 residues. CDR3 protein: CASSAGAASGGSLNIQYF. CDR3 nucleotides: TGTGCCAGCAGCGCTGGTGCGGCTAGCGGGGGGTCTTTAAACATTCAGTACTTC.

This clonotype was recorded at least ten times. The chain uses TRBV20-1 and TRBJ1-2, with D possibly being TRBD1 (5 bases). The CDR3 length is 17 residues. V lost 0 bases, J lost 5 bases, and 22 bases lay in between. The germline gives CDR1 DFQATT, CDR2 SNEGSKA (reference sequence). CDR3 DNA: TGCAGTGCTAGAGATTTCTCCCCGACAGACTCCCCTTATGGCTACACCTTC. This sequence encodes CSARDFSPTDSPYGYTF.

This clonotype was recorded a few times. The gene calls are TRBV5-1 and TRBJ2-1; 12 bases are a match to TRBD2. Trimming removed 2 bases from V and 8 bases from J; junction bases left unmatched: 5. In germline, CDR1 is SGHRS, CDR2 YFSETQ. The CDR3 consists of 15 residues. The chain's CDR3 is CASSLTSGGPDEQFF. DNA of the CDR3: TGCGCCAGCAGCTTAACTAGCGGGGGGCCGGATGAGCAGTTCTTC.

The table lists this clonotype with many counts. The chain is built from TRBV20-1 and TRBJ2-3; TRBD2 agrees at 7 bases. Looked up from germline, CDR1 is DFQATT and CDR2 is SNEGSKA (reference sequence). The CDR3 contains 14 residues. V lost 1 base and J lost 0; bases outside the gene matches: 1. The CDR3 is CSARASGSTDTQYF. The CDR3 DNA reads as TGCAGTGCTAGAGCTAGCGGTAGCACAGATACGCAGTATTTT.

The chain carries TRBV10-3 and TRBJ1-1; D remains ambiguous. Germline CDR1 ENHRY, CDR2 SYGVKD. Trimming shortened V by 4 bases and J by 2 bases, and 8 bases separated the two germline ends. The CDR3 extends over 13 amino acids. The DNA for the CDR3 is TGTGCCATCAGTGGCCCCGATAACACTGAAGCTTTCTTT. This encodes CAISGPDNTEAFF.

The V call is TRBV9, the J call TRBJ2-5; D may match TRBD1 or TRBD2 (6 bases each). Trimming removed 0 bases from V and 1 base from J, with 19 bases in between. Germline values: CDR1 SGDLS, CDR2 YYNGEE. The length of the CDR3 is 18 residues. The CDR3 DNA reads TGTGCCAGCAGCGTAGCGGGCCGTGGAGGGGGGTTCCAAGAGACCCAGTACTTC. Amino acids: CASSVAGRGGGFQETQYF.

This clonotype occurred a few times. The chain recombines TRBV19 with TRBJ2-1, with D unresolved. V was shortened by 3 bases and J by 0 bases, with 9 bases between the two germline ends. The CDR3 loop spans 15 amino acids. CDR1 and CDR2 (germline): LNHDA, SQIVND (reference sequence). CDR3 sequence: CASSMARSSYNEQFF. In nucleotides, the CDR3 is TGTGCCAGTAGTATGGCCAGGAGCTCCTACAATGAGCAGTTCTTC.

This clonotype was recorded many times. V gene TRBV11-2 combines with J gene TRBJ2-1, with a weak D call TRBD2 (6 bases). Between the trimmed V and J ends, which lost 5 bases and 8 bases, there was a span of 19 bases. The CDR3 totals 15 residues. Germline V gene data show CDR1 as SGHAT and CDR2 as FQNNGV. The CDR3 DNA reads as TGTGCCAGCAGCCTATACCGGGGGAGAGTACATGAGCAGTTCTTC. Its translation is CASSLYRGRVHEQFF.

This clonotype was detected ten times or more. The chain links TRBV20-1 to TRBJ1-1; the D gene is possibly TRBD1 (5 bases). CDR1 DFQATT and CDR2 SNEGSKA come from the germline V gene (reference sequence). Between the trimmed V and J ends, which lost 7 bases and 3 bases, there was a span of 12 bases. The CDR3 has 12 amino acids. CDR3 bases: TGCAGTGTCTCAATAGGGGACACTGAAGCTTTCTTT. Amino acid sequence: CSVSIGDTEAFF.

This clonotype was counted at least ten times. The chain combines TRBV2 with TRBJ2-5; D remains ambiguous. The V end lost 0 bases, the J end lost 3 bases, and 11 bases lay between the germline ends. The germline CDR1 and CDR2 sequences are SNHLY and FYNNEI. CDR3 length: 15 amino acids. The CDR3 loop is CASSEALTSKETQYF. DNA for the CDR3: TGTGCCAGCAGTGAAGCGTTGACATCTAAAGAGACCCAGTACTTC.

V and J are TRBV20-1 and TRBJ1-2, with D hard to call. V dropped 3 bases and J dropped 4 bases, with 15 bases sitting between them. The germline V gene has CDR1 DFQATT and CDR2 SNEGSKA (reference sequence). This CDR3 region has 14 residues. The CDR3 sequence: CSARLPGSSYGYTF. The CDR3 DNA sequence: TGCAGTGCTAGGCTTCCCGGCAGTAGCTATGGCTACACCTTC.

This sequence joins TRBV13 and TRBJ2-7; 15 bases align to TRBD2. With V trimmed by 5 bases and J by 0 bases, 5 bases remained unmatched. The V gene's germline CDR1 is PRHDT and CDR2 FYEKMQ (reference sequence). This CDR3 has 17 amino acids. The CDR3 DNA follows: TGTGCCAGCAGCCTGGGACTAGCGGGAGGTAGCTCCTACGAGCAGTACTTC. Translation: CASSLGLAGGSSYEQYF.

This clonotype was found a few times. Here the CDR3 DNA reads TGCAGTGCTAGCCAGGGCTATAATGAAAAACTGTTTTTT. This gives the protein CSASQGYNEKLFF. The chain links TRBV20-1 to TRBJ1-4, with D tentatively TRBD1 (5 bases). The germline V and J ends were trimmed by 3 bases and 4 bases, with 9 bases remaining between them. The V gene's germline CDR1 is DFQATT and CDR2 SNEGSKA (reference sequence). The length of the CDR3 is 13 residues.

This clonotype was observed a few times. The chain links TRBV5-4 to TRBJ2-5, with TRBD1 identical over 8 bases. The V gene end was trimmed by 6 bases and the J gene end by 1 base; junction bases not matched to a gene: 8. The germline V gene has CDR1 SGHNT and CDR2 YYREEE (reference sequence). This CDR3 is 15 amino acids long. CDR3 in amino acids: CASKTGTGFQETQYF. Written as DNA, the CDR3 is TGTGCCAGCAAAACCGGGACAGGCTTCCAAGAGACCCAGTACTTC.

This clonotype appeared many times. The chain uses TRBV5-1 and TRBJ2-5, with 8 nucleotides matching TRBD2. CDR3 size: 15 residues. Germline trimming cut 0 bases from V and 5 bases from J; bases unmatched to any gene: 6. Germline V gene sequence: CDR1 SGHRS, CDR2 YFSETQ. CDR3 in amino acids: CASSLESGGRETQYF. CDR3 DNA sequence: TGCGCCAGCAGCTTGGAGAGCGGGGGCCGGGAGACCCAGTACTTC.

This clonotype was detected a few times. The chain has TRBV4-1 and TRBJ2-7; the match to TRBD1 covers 7 bases. Germline V gene data show CDR1 as MGHRA and CDR2 as YSYEKL. The CDR3 contains 15 residues. Trimming at V came to 0 bases and at J to 4 bases, leaving 6 bases not matched to a gene. The CDR3 is CASSQEPGQDYEQYF. CDR3 DNA: TGCGCCAGCAGCCAAGAGCCCGGACAGGATTACGAGCAGTACTTC.